The sequence of this TCR beta chain was determined in a study of blood T cell repertoires in COVID-19. Turning to the study itself: Nucleic acid was either cDNA or gDNA, and it came from T cells, B-cell-depleted T cells, or PBMCs.

This clone was detected a few times. In the study's own analysis: Scientists estimated how many nucleated cells there were by amplifying reference gene primers. Sequencing used immunoSEQ multiplex PCR; TCRdb keeps in-frame clones, though not all of them. The D gene and trimming were derived from the DNA, and the V and J assignments and clone size from that table. The sample holds 200,000 to 250,000 clones, about 82% seen once. CDR1 and CDR2 (germline): LGHNA, YSLEER. There are 13 residues in the CDR3. The trim removed 5 bases at V and 12 bases at J, leaving 10 bases unmatched. Sample: peripheral blood. The V and J genes are TRBV4-3 and TRBJ1-2; TRBD1 agrees at 9 bases. The receptor comes from a woman aged 65 to 85 with COVID-19, enrolled during active disease. CDR3 sequence (DNA): TGCGCCAGCAGCTCTCGACAGGGGGAGGTCGACACCTTC. It yields the protein CASSSRQGEVDTF.